This entry describes one T cell receptor beta chain. Only in-frame clones appear in the TCRdb table, and some are missing; sequencing was by immunoSEQ multiplex PCR. The sample records 130,000 to 150,000 clones, around 90% being singletons. The data derive from a study of control samples from healthy donors and cancer patients. Trimming removed 5 bases from V and 5 bases from J; junction bases left unmatched: 7. Germline CDR1 reads LNHDA; CDR2 reads SQIVND (reference sequence). The CDR3 is 14 residues long. The gene calls are TRBV19 and TRBJ2-5; 8 nucleotides line up with TRBD1. The sequenced sample was blood. The TCR was taken from a man younger than 45 in good health. The CDR3 DNA is TGTGCCAGTAGTGAGCAGGGGGCGAGGGAGACCCAGTACTTC. This translates into CASSEQGARETQYF.